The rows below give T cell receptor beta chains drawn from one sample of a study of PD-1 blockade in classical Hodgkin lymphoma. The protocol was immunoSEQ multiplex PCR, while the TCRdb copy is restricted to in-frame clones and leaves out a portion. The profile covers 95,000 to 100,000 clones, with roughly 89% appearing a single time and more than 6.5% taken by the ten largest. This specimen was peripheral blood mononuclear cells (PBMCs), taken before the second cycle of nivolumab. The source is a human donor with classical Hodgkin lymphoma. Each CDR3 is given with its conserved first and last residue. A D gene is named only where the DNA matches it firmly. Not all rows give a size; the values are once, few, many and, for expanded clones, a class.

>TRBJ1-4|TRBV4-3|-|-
TGCGCCAGCAGCCAAGAAAGGCGGTCTAAGGCTAATGAAAAACTGTTTTTT
CASSQERRSKANEKLFF
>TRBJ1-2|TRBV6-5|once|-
TGTGCCAGCAGTTCAAACCCAGGGGAAGGCCGCTATGGCTACACCTTC
CASSSNPGEGRYGYTF
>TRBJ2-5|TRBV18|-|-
TGTGCCAGCTCACCCAGCTACCAAGAGACCCAGTACTTC
CASSPSYQETQYF
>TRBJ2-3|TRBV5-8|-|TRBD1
TGTGCCAGCAGCTTGGATACTACAGGGGGCAGACACACAGATACGCAGTATTTT
CASSLDTTGGRHTDTQYF
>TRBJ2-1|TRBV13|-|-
TGTGCCAGCAGCGCCACCCGTCTGACAGGCGAGAGCTCCTACAATGAGCAGTTCTTC
CASSATRLTGESSYNEQFF
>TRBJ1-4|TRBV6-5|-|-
TGTGCCAGCAGGACAGCAACTAATGAAAAACTGTTTTTT
CASRTATNEKLFF
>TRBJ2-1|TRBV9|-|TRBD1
TGTGCCAGCACCGCCGGGACAGTCTACAATGAGCAGTTCTTC
CASTAGTVYNEQFF
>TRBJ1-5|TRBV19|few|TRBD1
TGTGCCAGTAGCATCGGCCTTCGCCGGGACAGGGGCAATCAGCCCCAGCATTTT
CASSIGLRRDRGNQPQHF
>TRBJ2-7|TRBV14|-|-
TGTGCCAGCGCTCATGTTGGCTACGAGCAGTACTTC
CASAHVGYEQYF
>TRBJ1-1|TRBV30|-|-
TGTGCCTGGAGTGTAAACAGGAACACTGAAGCTTTCTTT
CAWSVNRNTEAFF
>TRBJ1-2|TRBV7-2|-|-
TGTGCCAGCAGCGAAGATCAGGGGACCTATGGCTACACCTTC
CASSEDQGTYGYTF
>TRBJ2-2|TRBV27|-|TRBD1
TGTGCCAGCATGGACAGGTTTAAGACCGGGGAGCTGTTTTTT
CASMDRFKTGELFF
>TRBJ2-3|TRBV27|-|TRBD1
TGTGCCAGCACCTCCGGGACAGGGGGGACAGATACGCAGTATTTT
CASTSGTGGTDTQYF
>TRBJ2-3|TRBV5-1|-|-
TGCGCCAGCAGCCCCGGGACGCAGAGCACAGATACGCAGTATTTT
CASSPGTQSTDTQYF
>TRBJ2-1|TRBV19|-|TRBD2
TGTGCCAGTAGTAGACTAGCGTCGCACAATGAGCAGTTCTTC
CASSRLASHNEQFF
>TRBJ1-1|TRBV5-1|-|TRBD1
TGCGCCAGCAGCTTCTCCGGGACAGGGAACACTGAAGCTTTCTTT
CASSFSGTGNTEAFF
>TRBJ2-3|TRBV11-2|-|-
TGTGCCAGCGAGGGACAAGCTACCCCAGATACGCAGTATTTT
CASEGQATPDTQYF
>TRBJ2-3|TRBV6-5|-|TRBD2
TGTGCCAGCAGTCGACTAGCGCGCCAGGGAGATACGCAGTATTTT
CASSRLARQGDTQYF
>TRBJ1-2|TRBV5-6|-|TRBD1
TGTGCCAGCAGCTTGGTTCATTCGGGACAGGGGGAACATGGCTACACCTTC
CASSLVHSGQGEHGYTF
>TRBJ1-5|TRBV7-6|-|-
TGTGCCAGCAGCCCCGAGGGGGGGCTGAGCAATCAGCCCCAGCACTTT
CASSPEGGLSNQPQHF
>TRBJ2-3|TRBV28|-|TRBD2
TGTGCCAGCAGTTTCAGACTAGCGGGGGGGACAGATACGCAGTATTTT
CASSFRLAGGTDTQYF
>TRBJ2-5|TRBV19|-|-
TGTGCCAGTAGTATCCGTGGGCAGACCCAAGAGACCCAGTACTTC
CASSIRGQTQETQYF
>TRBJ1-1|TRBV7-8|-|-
TGTGCCAGCAGCGTGTCCACTGAAGCTTTCTTT
CASSVSTEAFF
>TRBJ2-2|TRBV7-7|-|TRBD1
TGTGCCAGCAGCGGGGAGACAGGGGGCGTCGCCGGGGAGCTGTTTTTT
CASSGETGGVAGELFF
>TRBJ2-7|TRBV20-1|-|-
TGCAGTGCTAGGGGGTACGAGCAGTACTTC
CSARGYEQYF
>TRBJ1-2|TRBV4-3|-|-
TGCGCCAGCAGCCAAGAGAATTCGGGGACCTATGGCTACACCTTC
CASSQENSGTYGYTF
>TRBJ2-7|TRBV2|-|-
TGTGCCAGCATTGAGTCCTCCTACGAGCAGTACTTC
CASIESSYEQYF
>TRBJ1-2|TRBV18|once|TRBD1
TGTGCCAGCTCACCGTTTGAGGGGGCCTTTAACTATGGCTACACCTTC
CASSPFEGAFNYGYTF
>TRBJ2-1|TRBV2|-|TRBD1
TGCGCAGGGACAGGGAGGAAGCAGTTCTTC
CAGTGRKQFF
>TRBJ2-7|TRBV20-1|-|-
TGCAGTGCTCCGGACAGCTACGAGCAGTACTTC
CSAPDSYEQYF
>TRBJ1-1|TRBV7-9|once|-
TGTGCCAGCAGCTTGAAAGGACAAGAAGCTTTCTTT
CASSLKGQEAFF
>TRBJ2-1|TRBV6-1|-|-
TGTGCCAGCAGTGCCCGGGCGGTGGGATACAATGAGCAGTTCTTC
CASSARAVGYNEQFF
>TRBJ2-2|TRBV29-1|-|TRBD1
TGCAGCGTTGCGTCCGGGACAGGGGACACCGGGGAGCTGTTTTTT
CSVASGTGDTGELFF
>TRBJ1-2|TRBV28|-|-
TGTGCCAGCAGTTTATTGCGGGCGCCGCATGGCTACACCTTC
CASSLLRAPHGYTF
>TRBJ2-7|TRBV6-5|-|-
TGTGCCAGCAGTTTGCAGGGTGGCTCCTACGAGCAGTACTTC
CASSLQGGSYEQYF
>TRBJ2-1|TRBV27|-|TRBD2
TGTGCCAGCTTTCCCCCGAGACTAGCCCCCGAACGGCTGTTCTTC
CASFPPRLAPERLFF
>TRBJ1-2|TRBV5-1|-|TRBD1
TGCGCCAGCAGCTTGGGATGGGGACAGGCCTATGGCTACACCTTC
CASSLGWGQAYGYTF
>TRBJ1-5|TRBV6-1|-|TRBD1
TGTGCCAGCGGTAGAGGACAGGGCCATCAGCCCCAGCATTTT
CASGRGQGHQPQHF
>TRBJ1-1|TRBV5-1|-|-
TGCGCCAGCAGCTTTTCCGGAGTTGGGATTGAAGCTTTCTTT
CASSFSGVGIEAFF
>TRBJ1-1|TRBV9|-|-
TGTGCCAGCAGCGTAGATGGAGGGGGGGTCACTGAAGCTTTCTTT
CASSVDGGGVTEAFF
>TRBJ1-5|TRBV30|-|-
TGTGCCTGGAGTGGAGGGCTCAGCAATCAGCCCCAGCATTTT
CAWSGGLSNQPQHF
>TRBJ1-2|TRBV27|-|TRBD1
TGTGCCAGCAGCCCCAGGGGGCATTTTGGCTACACCTTC
CASSPRGHFGYTF
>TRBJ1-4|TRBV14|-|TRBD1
TGTGCCAGCAGCCTCAATCGGGCCCGACAGGGGGCAACTAATGAAAAACTGTTTTTT
CASSLNRARQGATNEKLFF
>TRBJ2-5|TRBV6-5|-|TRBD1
TGTGCCAGCAGTTTGACCGGGACAGGGGCGGTGGAGACCCAGTACTTC
CASSLTGTGAVETQYF
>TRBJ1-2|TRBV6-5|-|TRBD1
TGTGCCAGAAAAGGACAGGACCCTAACTATGGCTACACCTTC
CARKGQDPNYGYTF
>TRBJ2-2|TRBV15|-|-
TGTGCCACCAGCAGAGGGGCTTTGGCGGGGAGAAACACCGGGGAGCTGTTTTTT
CATSRGALAGRNTGELFF
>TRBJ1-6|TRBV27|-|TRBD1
TGTGCCAGCAGTTTAGGACAGGGGTTCGGGGCTAATTCACCCCTCCACTTT
CASSLGQGFGANSPLHF